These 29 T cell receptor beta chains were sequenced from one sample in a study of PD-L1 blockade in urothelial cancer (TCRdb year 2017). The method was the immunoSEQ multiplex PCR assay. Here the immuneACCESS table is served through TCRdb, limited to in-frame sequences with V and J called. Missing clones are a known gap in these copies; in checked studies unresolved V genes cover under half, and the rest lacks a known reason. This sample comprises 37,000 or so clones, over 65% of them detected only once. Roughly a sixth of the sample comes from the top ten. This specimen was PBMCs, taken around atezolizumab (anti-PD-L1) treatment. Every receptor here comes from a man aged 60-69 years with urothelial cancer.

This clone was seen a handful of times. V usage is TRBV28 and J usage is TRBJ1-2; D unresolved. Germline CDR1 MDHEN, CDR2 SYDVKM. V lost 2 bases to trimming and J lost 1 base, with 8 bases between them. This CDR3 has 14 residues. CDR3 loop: CASSLPQVNYGYTF. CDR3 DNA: TGTGCCAGCAGTTTACCTCAGGTTAACTATGGCTACACCTTC.

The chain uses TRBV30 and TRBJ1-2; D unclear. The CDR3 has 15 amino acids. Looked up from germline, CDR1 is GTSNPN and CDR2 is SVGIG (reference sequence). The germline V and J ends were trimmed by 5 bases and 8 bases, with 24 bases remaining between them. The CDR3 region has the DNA TGTGCCTGGTTTCCGGGAGAAGATACGCTTAGGGGCTACACCTTC. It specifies CAWFPGEDTLRGYTF.

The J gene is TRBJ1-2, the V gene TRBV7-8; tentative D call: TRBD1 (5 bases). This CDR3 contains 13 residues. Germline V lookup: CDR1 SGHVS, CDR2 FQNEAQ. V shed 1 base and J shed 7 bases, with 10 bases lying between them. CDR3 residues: CASSLGRVGGYTF. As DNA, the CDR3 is TGTGCCAGCAGCTTAGGCAGGGTGGGTGGCTACACCTTC. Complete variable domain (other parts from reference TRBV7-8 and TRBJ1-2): GAGVSQSPRYKVAKRGQDVALRCDPISGHVSLFWYQQALGQGPEFLTYFQNEAQLDKSGLPSDRFFAERPEGSVSTLKIQRTQQEDSAVYLCASSLGRVGGYTFGSGTRLTVV.

CDR3 protein: CASSLFGTGSPDTQYF. CDR3 in DNA: TGTGCCAGCAGTTTATTCGGGACAGGGAGTCCAGATACGCAGTATTTT. V and J are TRBV28 and TRBJ2-3; TRBD1 matches at 9 bases. The CDR3 sequence is 16 residues long. Germline assignment: CDR1 MDHEN and CDR2 SYDVKM. Trimming removed 1 base from V and 4 bases from J; junction bases left unmatched: 6.

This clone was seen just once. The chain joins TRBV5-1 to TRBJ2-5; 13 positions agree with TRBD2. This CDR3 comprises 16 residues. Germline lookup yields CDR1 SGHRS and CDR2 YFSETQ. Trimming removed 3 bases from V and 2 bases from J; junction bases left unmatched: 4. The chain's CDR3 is CASSSSGLAGQETQYF. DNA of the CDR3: TGCGCCAGCAGCTCATCGGGACTAGCGGGGCAAGAGACCCAGTACTTC.

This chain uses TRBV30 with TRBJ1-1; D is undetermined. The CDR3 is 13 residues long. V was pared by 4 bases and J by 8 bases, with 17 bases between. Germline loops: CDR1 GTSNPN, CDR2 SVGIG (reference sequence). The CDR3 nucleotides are TGTGCCTGGATCAGCACACTTCACAGAGAAGCTTTCTTT. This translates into CAWISTLHREAFF.

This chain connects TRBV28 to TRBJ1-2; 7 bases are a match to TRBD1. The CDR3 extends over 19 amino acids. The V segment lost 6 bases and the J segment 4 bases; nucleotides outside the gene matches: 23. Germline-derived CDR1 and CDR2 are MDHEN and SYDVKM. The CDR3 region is CASSPWPFWTGYYIYGYTF. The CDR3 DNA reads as TGTGCCAGCAGCCCTTGGCCCTTTTGGACAGGCTATTATATCTATGGCTACACCTTC.

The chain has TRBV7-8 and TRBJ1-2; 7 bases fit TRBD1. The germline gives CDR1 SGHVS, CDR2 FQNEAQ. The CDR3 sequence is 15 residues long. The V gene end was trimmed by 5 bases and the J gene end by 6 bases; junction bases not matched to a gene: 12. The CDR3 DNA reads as TGTGCCAGCAGCCCGGGAGGGGGCGTTTACGATGGCTACACCTTC. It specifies CASSPGGGVYDGYTF.

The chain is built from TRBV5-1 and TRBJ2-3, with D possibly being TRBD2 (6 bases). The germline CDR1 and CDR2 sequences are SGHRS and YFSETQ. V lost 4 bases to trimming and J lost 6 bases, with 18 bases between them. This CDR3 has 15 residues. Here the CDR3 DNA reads TGCGCCAGCAGCATGTCTGGGCGGGGTGGTGATACGCAGTATTTT. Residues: CASSMSGRGGDTQYF.

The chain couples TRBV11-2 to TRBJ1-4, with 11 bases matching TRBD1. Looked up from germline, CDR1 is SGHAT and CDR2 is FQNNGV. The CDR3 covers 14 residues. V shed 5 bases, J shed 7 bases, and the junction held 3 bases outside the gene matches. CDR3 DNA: TGTGCCAGCAGCCAAGGGACAGGGGGTGAAAAACTGTTTTTT. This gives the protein CASSQGTGGEKLFF.

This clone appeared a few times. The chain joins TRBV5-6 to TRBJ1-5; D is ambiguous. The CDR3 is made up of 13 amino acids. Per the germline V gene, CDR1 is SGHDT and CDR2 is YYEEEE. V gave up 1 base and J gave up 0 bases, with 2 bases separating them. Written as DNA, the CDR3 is TGTGCCAGCAGCTTGTATAGCAATCAGCCCCAGCATTTT. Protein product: CASSLYSNQPQHF.

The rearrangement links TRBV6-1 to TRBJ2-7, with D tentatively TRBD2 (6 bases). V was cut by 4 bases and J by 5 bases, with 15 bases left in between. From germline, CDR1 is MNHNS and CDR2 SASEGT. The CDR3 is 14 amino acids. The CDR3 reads CASSVTSSLNEQYF. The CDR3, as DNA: TGTGCCAGCAGTGTTACTAGCTCTTTAAACGAGCAGTACTTC.

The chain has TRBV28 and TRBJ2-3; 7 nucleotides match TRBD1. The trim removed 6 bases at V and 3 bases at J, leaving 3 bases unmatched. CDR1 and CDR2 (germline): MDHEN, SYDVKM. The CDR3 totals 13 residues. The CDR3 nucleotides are TGTGCCAGCAGCTCGGACAGGACAGATACGCAGTATTTT. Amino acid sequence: CASSSDRTDTQYF.

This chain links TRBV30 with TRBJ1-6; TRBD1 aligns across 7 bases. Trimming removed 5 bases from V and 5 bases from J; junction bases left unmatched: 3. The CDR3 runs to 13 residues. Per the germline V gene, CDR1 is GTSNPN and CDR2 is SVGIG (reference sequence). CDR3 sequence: CAWGQENNSPLHF. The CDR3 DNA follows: TGTGCCTGGGGACAGGAGAATAATTCACCCCTCCACTTT.

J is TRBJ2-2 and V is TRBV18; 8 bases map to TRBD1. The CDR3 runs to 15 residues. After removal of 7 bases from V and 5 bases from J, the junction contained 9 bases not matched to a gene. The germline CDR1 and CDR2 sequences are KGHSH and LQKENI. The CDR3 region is CASFRGQGGTGELFF. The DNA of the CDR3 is TGTGCCAGCTTCCGTGGACAGGGAGGAACCGGGGAGCTGTTTTTT.

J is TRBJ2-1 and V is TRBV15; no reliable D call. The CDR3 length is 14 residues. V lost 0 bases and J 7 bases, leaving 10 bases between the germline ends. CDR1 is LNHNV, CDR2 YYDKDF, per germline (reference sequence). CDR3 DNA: TGTGCCACCAGCAGAGAGATCGGGTGGAATGAGCAGTTCTTC. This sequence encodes CATSREIGWNEQFF.

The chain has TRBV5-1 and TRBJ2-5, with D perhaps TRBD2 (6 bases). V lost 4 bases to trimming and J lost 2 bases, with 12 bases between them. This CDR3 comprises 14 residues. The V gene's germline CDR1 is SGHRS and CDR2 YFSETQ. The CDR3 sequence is CASSQRAGQETQYF. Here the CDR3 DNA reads TGCGCCAGCAGCCAGCGGGCCGGACAAGAGACCCAGTACTTC.

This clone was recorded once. The DNA of the CDR3 is TGCAGCGTTTTCGCCTATTACTATGGCTACACCTTC. It codes for CSVFAYYYGYTF. V usage is TRBV29-1 and J usage is TRBJ1-2, with D hard to call. The germline CDR1 and CDR2 sequences are SQVTM and ANQGSEA. This CDR3 is 12 amino acids long. V was shortened by 5 bases and J by 3 bases, with 10 bases between the two germline ends. The full variable domain, rest sourced from reference TRBV29-1 and TRBJ1-2, is SAVISQKPSRDICQRGTSLTIQCQVDSQVTMMFWYRQQPGQSLTLIATANQGSEATYESGFVIDKFPISRPNLTFSTLTVSNMSPEDSSIYLCSVFAYYYGYTFGSGTRLTVV.

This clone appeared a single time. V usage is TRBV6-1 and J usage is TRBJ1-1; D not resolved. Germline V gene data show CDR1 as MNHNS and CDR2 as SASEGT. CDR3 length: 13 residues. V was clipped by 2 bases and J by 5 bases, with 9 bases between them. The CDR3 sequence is CASSEHLETEAFF. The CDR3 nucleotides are TGTGCCAGCAGTGAACACCTGGAGACTGAAGCTTTCTTT.

The CDR3 loop reads CASSLNPGQGADTGELFF. The CDR3, as DNA: TGTGCCAGCAGCTTAAATCCGGGACAGGGGGCCGACACCGGGGAGCTGTTTTTT. V and J are TRBV7-8 and TRBJ2-2; TRBD1 matches at 12 bases. J lost 3 bases, V lost 2 bases, and 7 bases had no gene match. The CDR3 sequence is 18 residues long. CDR1 and CDR2 from the germline V gene are SGHVS and FQNEAQ. Full variable domain (missing parts from reference TRBV7-8 and TRBJ2-2): GAGVSQSPRYKVAKRGQDVALRCDPISGHVSLFWYQQALGQGPEFLTYFQNEAQLDKSGLPSDRFFAERPEGSVSTLKIQRTQQEDSAVYLCASSLNPGQGADTGELFFGEGSRLTVL.

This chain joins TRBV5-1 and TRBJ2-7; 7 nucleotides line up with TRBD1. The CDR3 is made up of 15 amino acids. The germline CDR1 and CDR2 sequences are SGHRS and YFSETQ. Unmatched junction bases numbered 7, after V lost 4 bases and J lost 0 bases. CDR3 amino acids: CASSTGQAISYEQYF. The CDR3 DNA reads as TGCGCCAGCAGCACCGGACAGGCAATCTCCTACGAGCAGTACTTC.

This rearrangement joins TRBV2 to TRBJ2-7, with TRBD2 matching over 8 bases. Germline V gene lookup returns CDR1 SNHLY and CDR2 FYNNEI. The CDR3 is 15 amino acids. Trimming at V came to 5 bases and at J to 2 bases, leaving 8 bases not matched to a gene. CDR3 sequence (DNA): TGTGCCAGCAGTTTAGGGGCGGGGGGCGCCTACGAGCAGTACTTC. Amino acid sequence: CASSLGAGGAYEQYF.

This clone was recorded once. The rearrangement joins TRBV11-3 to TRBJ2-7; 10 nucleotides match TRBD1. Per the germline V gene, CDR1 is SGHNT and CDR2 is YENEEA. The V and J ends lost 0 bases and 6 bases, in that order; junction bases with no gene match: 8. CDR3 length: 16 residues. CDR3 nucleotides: TGTGCCAGCAGCTTAGATGTAGACAGGGGGCGACCCGAGCAGTACTTC. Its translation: CASSLDVDRGRPEQYF.

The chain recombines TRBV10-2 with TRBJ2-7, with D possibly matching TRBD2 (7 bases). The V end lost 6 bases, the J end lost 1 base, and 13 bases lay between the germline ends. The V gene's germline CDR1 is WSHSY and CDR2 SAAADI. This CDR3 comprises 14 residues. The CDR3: CASRRAGHSYEQYF. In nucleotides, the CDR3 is TGCGCCAGCAGGAGAGCGGGACATTCCTACGAGCAGTACTTC.

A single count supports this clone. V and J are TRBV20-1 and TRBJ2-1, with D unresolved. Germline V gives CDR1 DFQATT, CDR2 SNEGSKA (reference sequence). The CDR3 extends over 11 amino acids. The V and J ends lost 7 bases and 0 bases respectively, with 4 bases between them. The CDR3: CSGSSYNEQFF. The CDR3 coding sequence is TGCAGTGGGAGCTCCTACAATGAGCAGTTCTTC.

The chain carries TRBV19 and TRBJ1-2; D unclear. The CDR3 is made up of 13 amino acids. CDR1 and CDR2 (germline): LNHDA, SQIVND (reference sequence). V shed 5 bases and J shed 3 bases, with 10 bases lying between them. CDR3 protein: CASSWREHYGYTF. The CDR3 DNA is TGTGCCAGTAGTTGGAGGGAACACTATGGCTACACCTTC.

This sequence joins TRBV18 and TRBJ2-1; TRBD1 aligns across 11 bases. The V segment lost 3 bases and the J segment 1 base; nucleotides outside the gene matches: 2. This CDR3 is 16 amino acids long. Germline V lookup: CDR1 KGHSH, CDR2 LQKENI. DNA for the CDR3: TGTGCCAGCTCACCGGGACAGGGGGATTCCTACAATGAGCAGTTCTTC. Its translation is CASSPGQGDSYNEQFF.

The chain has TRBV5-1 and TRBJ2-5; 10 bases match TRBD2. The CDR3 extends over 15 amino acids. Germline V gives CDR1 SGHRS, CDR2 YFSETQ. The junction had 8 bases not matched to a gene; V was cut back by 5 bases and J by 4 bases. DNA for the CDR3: TGCGCCAGCAGAAGCGGGGGGGCGTCTCTAGAGACCCAGTACTTC. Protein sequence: CASRSGGASLETQYF.

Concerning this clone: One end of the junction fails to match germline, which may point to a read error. CDR3 bases: TGTGCCAGCAGCTTAAACGCTCTTGGGCGTGAAAAACTGTTTTTT. Translation gives CASSLNALGREKLFF. The chain joins TRBV5-1 to TRBJ1-4; D ambiguous. Germline CDR1 and CDR2: SGHRS and YFSETQ. The CDR3 has 15 residues.